This T cell receptor beta chain appears in the sequencing data of a study of blood T cells in healthy people across ages. Sample-barcoded 5' priming and a J-beta primer mix drove a second PCR of about 7 to 12 cycles. CDR3-containing paired-end reads numbering at least 3 million came from each sample. From the 5' RACE reads, TCRdb called clonotypes with MiXCR, one entry per CDR3 protein. The data show 1.2 million to 1.5 million distinct CDR3 sequences, about 40% seen once. This CDR3 comprises 11 residues. The V end lost 10 bases, the J end lost 7 bases, and 10 bases lay between the germline ends. Germline assignment: CDR1 ENHRY and CDR2 SYGVKD. About this clonotype: The antigen remains unidentified.

Overall study findings and caveats: It was found that TCR beta diversity correlated strongly with the percentage of naive T cells. Measured against age, TCR beta diversity per million T cells decreased in a roughly linear manner. It was the long-lived donors that had more naive CD4+ cells and higher diversity than aged donors.

Specimen: blood. The chain recombines TRBV10-3 with TRBJ1-4; a weak D match, TRBD1 (6 bases). The source is a woman in her late teens or twenties in good health. Here the CDR3 reads CATRDIEKLFF. In nucleotides, the CDR3 is TGTGCCACTCGGGACATTGAAAAACTGTTTTTT.